The 28 T cell receptor beta chains below were found in one sample sequenced in a study of beta chain features in type 1 diabetes. General study results and limits: Type 1 diabetes patients showed a moderate but significant shortening of TCRB CDR3s in all four CD4+ subsets.

Expressed TCRB transcripts were sequenced because the entire RNA isolate underwent reverse transcription. Assay: immunoSEQ multiplex PCR; the TCRdb copy retains only in-frame clones and omits some. The table lists about 150,000 clones, 13% of them singletons. For these TCRs, the target antigens are not known. The sample comprised central memory CD4+ T cells from blood. The receptors derive from a man aged 18 to 30 with type 1 diabetes.

This sequence joins TRBV18 and TRBJ2-1; maybe TRBD1 (6 bases). Trimming stripped 0 bases from V and 0 bases from J, with 9 bases between. Germline-derived CDR1 and CDR2 are KGHSH and LQKENI. The CDR3 length is 16 residues. The CDR3 here is CASSPPARGSYNEQFF. As DNA, the CDR3 is TGTGCCAGCTCACCACCGGCCAGGGGCTCCTACAATGAGCAGTTCTTC.

The rearrangement joins TRBV18 to TRBJ1-6, with D unresolved. The CDR3 has 16 residues. Germline assignment: CDR1 KGHSH and CDR2 LQKENI. The V end lost 2 bases, the J end lost 8 bases, and 16 bases lay between the germline ends. Here the CDR3 reads CASSPSSPDTDSPLHF. The CDR3, as DNA: TGTGCCAGCTCACCATCCTCGCCCGACACGGATTCACCCCTCCACTTT.

This clone has only a few counts. The chain combines TRBV11-3 with TRBJ2-1; no clear D. Trimming left V 5 bases short and J 0 bases short, with 11 bases between. The CDR3 runs 15 residues. The germline V gene has CDR1 SGHNT and CDR2 YENEEA. As DNA, the CDR3 is TGTGCCAGCAGCATGACCCTAAGCTCCTACAATGAGCAGTTCTTC. Protein: CASSMTLSSYNEQFF.

This clone was seen more than once but under ten times. The chain carries TRBV14 and TRBJ2-1; TRBD2 matches at 9 bases. The CDR3 contains 15 residues. Looked up from germline, CDR1 is SGHDN and CDR2 is FVKESK. Trimming removed 2 bases from V and 4 bases from J; junction bases left unmatched: 3. CDR3 in amino acids: CASSQIAGAYNEQFF. CDR3 DNA: TGTGCCAGCAGCCAAATAGCGGGGGCTTACAATGAGCAGTTCTTC. The entire variable domain, with the rest obtained from reference TRBV14 and TRBJ2-1, is as follows: EAGVTQFPSHSVIEKGQTVTLRCDPISGHDNLYWYRRVMGKEIKFLLHFVKESKQDESGMPNNRFLAERTGGTYSTLKVQPAELEDSGVYFCASSQIAGAYNEQFFGPGTRLTVL.

This clone was picked up a small number of times. The rearrangement uses TRBV2 and TRBJ2-4; D is possibly TRBD2 (5 bases). The CDR3 has 12 amino acids. Trimming took off 10 bases at V and 7 bases at J, with 14 bases between the two ends. Looked up from germline, CDR1 is SNHLY and CDR2 is FYNNEI. CDR3 sequence: CAIERQTNIQYF. As DNA, the CDR3 is TGTGCCATAGAGCGGCAGACGAACATTCAGTACTTC.

The CDR3 sequence is CASSYSGQTNNEQFF. The CDR3 DNA reads as TGTGCCAGCAGTTACTCGGGACAGACAAACAATGAGCAGTTCTTC. J is TRBJ2-1 and V is TRBV6-6; 7 bases fit TRBD1. V gave up 0 bases and J gave up 5 bases; unmatched junction bases: 4. Germline CDR1 reads MNHNY; CDR2 reads SVGAGI (reference sequence). CDR3 size: 15 residues.

The rearrangement links TRBV28 to TRBJ2-3; TRBD1 matches at 12 bases. The CDR3 contains 15 residues. J gave up 4 bases and V 5 bases, and 4 bases lay outside the gene matches. Germline CDR1 and CDR2: MDHEN and SYDVKM. This CDR3 reads CASSGGTGGADTQYF. The CDR3 DNA reads TGTGCCAGCAGTGGGGGGACAGGGGGCGCAGATACGCAGTATTTT.

This clone has a handful of counts. The chain has TRBV6-6 and TRBJ2-2; D unresolved. The CDR3 loop spans 14 amino acids. Germline V gene data show CDR1 as MNHNY and CDR2 as SVGAGI (reference sequence). V lost 11 bases, J lost 0 bases, and 13 bases lay in between. CDR3 in amino acids: CAHSTGSNTGELFF. DNA of the CDR3: TGTGCCCACTCAACCGGGTCGAACACCGGGGAGCTGTTTTTT.

This clone was seen a few times. The rearrangement joins TRBV6-6 to TRBJ2-7; perhaps D is TRBD1 or TRBD2 (5 bases each). From germline, CDR1 is MNHNY and CDR2 SVGAGI (reference sequence). This CDR3 is built from 15 residues. The V end was cut by 0 bases, the J end by 3 bases, with 12 bases between. CDR3 in amino acids: CASSYSTERGYEQYF. For the CDR3, the DNA is TGTGCCAGCAGTTACTCGACCGAGAGGGGCTACGAGCAGTACTTC.

This clone was detected ten times or more. The chain combines TRBV19 with TRBJ2-1; 7 bases match TRBD1. Germline loops: CDR1 LNHDA, CDR2 SQIVND (reference sequence). This CDR3 contains 15 residues. Trimming at V came to 6 bases and at J to 6 bases, leaving 11 bases not matched to a gene. Here the CDR3 DNA reads TGTGCCAGTAGCCCTTGGGACAGTCAGGGCAATGAGCAGTTCTTC. Translation: CASSPWDSQGNEQFF.

This clone occurred a few times. The chain recombines TRBV10-2 with TRBJ1-2; D may be TRBD1 (6 bases). Per germline, CDR1 WSHSY and CDR2 SAAADI. The CDR3 extends over 12 amino acids. V was pared by 8 bases and J by 5 bases, with 12 bases between. CDR3 DNA sequence: TGCGCCAGCGGAGGACAGCCTTATGGCTACACCTTC. Amino acid sequence: CASGGQPYGYTF.

This clone was counted only a few times. The rearrangement uses TRBV30 and TRBJ2-7; D gene ambiguous. Trimming shortened V by 5 bases and J by 2 bases, and 16 bases separated the two germline ends. The germline CDR1 and CDR2 sequences are GTSNPN and SVGIG (reference sequence). The CDR3 is 14 residues long. The CDR3 nucleotides are TGTGCCTGGGGTACCGGGTCCTCGGCCTACGAGCAGTACTTC. Translation: CAWGTGSSAYEQYF.

This clone was observed a handful of times. The gene calls are TRBV5-4 and TRBJ2-3; no clear D. This CDR3 comprises 13 residues. Germline V CDR1 and CDR2: SGHNT, YYREEE (reference sequence). Trimming pared 0 bases from V and 1 base from J, leaving 3 bases between. Here the CDR3 reads CASSLVGTDTQYF. The DNA of the CDR3 is TGTGCCAGCAGCTTGGTTGGCACAGATACGCAGTATTTT.

The chain combines TRBV30 with TRBJ2-1, with 12 bases matching TRBD2. The CDR3 runs to 15 residues. CDR1 and CDR2 (germline): GTSNPN, SVGIG (reference sequence). After removal of 0 bases from V and 12 bases from J, the junction contained 9 bases not matched to a gene. CDR3: CAWSVPSGGASRQFF. The CDR3 nucleotides read TGTGCCTGGAGTGTACCTAGCGGGGGGGCCTCAAGGCAGTTCTTC.

This chain joins TRBV5-1 and TRBJ1-1; 8 nucleotides agree with TRBD1. The length of the CDR3 is 15 residues. Trimming at V came to 4 bases and at J to 4 bases, leaving 9 bases not matched to a gene. Germline-derived CDR1 and CDR2 are SGHRS and YFSETQ. The CDR3 DNA sequence: TGCGCCAGCAGCATATCAGGGGGCGGATTCACTGAAGCTTTCTTT. This codes for CASSISGGGFTEAFF.

The table lists this clone with a few counts. The chain links TRBV7-2 to TRBJ2-7; 9 nucleotides line up with TRBD1. CDR3 size: 15 residues. Trimming removed 3 bases from V and 6 bases from J; junction bases left unmatched: 9. In germline, CDR1 is SGHTA, CDR2 FQGNSA. The CDR3 DNA reads as TGTGCCAGCAGCTTCTACGGACAGGGGACGATCGAGCAGTACTTC. It encodes CASSFYGQGTIEQYF. The full variable domain, in which reference TRBV7-2 and TRBJ2-7 provide the parts outside the CDR3, is GAGVSQSPSNKVTEKGKDVELRCDPISGHTALYWYRQSLGQGLEFLIYFQGNSAPDKSGLPSDRFSAERTGGSVSTLTIQRTQQEDSAVYLCASSFYGQGTIEQYFGPGTRLTVT.

The chain carries TRBV7-2 and TRBJ2-3, with a tentative D call TRBD2 (6 bases). The ends were cut back, 6 bases at V and 1 base at J, with 14 bases in the middle. CDR3 size: 15 residues. Germline values: CDR1 SGHTA, CDR2 FQGNSA. CDR3 residues: CASRPWWGGTDTQYF. CDR3 sequence (DNA): TGTGCCAGCAGACCTTGGTGGGGGGGCACAGATACGCAGTATTTT.

This clone was recorded a few times. At one boundary the junction diverges from the germline segment, which might be a read error. The chain has TRBV7-2 and TRBJ2-1; TRBD2 agrees at 12 bases. The CDR3 is 15 amino acids. The V gene's germline CDR1 is SGHTA and CDR2 FQGNSA. The chain's CDR3 is CASSLAGGHLDEQFF. The DNA for the CDR3 is TGTGCCAGCAGCCTAGCGGGGGGGCATTTGGATGAGCAGTTCTTC.

This clone was seen a handful of times. The rearrangement uses TRBV28 and TRBJ2-5; D assignment may be TRBD1 or TRBD2 (6 bases each). CDR1 is MDHEN and CDR2 is SYDVKM in the germline V gene. The CDR3 loop spans 12 amino acids. V was pared by 7 bases and J by 9 bases, with 15 bases between. In DNA form, the CDR3 reads TGTGCCAGCAATCGGGGGCCGGGGGCCCAGTACTTC. Translated: CASNRGPGAQYF. The full variable domain, in which reference TRBV28 and TRBJ2-5 provide the parts outside the CDR3, is DVKVTQSSRYLVKRTGEKVFLECVQDMDHENMFWYRQDPGLGLRLIYFSYDVKMKEKGDIPEGYSVSREKKERFSLILESASTNQTSMYLCASNRGPGAQYFGPGTRLLVL.

This clone was seen only a few times. The chain is built from TRBV29-1 and TRBJ1-5, with D perhaps matching TRBD1 (6 bases). Germline CDR1 SQVTM, CDR2 ANQGSEA. Trimming cost V 7 bases and J 5 bases, with 15 bases left between them. This CDR3 spans 13 amino acids. DNA for the CDR3: TGCAGCGGACAACAGGGTTCGGATCAGCCCCAGCATTTT. Protein sequence: CSGQQGSDQPQHF.

Points on this clone: The junction shows a germline mismatch at one end, possibly a read error. The genes are TRBV5-1 and TRBJ2-5; TRBD1 agrees at 7 bases. The CDR3 loop spans 13 amino acids. Germline CDR1 is SGHRS and CDR2 is YFSETQ. For the CDR3, the DNA is TGCGCCAGCAGCCCCACAGGGGTAGAGGCCCAGTACTTC. The encoded protein is CASSPTGVEAQYF.

This chain links TRBV2 with TRBJ1-5; D gene uncertain. Germline values: CDR1 SNHLY, CDR2 FYNNEI. The CDR3 consists of 15 residues. V gave up 3 bases and J gave up 3 bases, with 12 bases separating them. CDR3 DNA sequence: TGTGCCAGCAGTGAGGGTCGGACCTTCAATCAGCCCCAGCATTTT. Amino acids: CASSEGRTFNQPQHF.

This clone is medium-sized in the sample. The chain combines TRBV6-1 with TRBJ2-7; D is possibly TRBD1 (6 bases). The CDR3 loop spans 15 amino acids. Germline assignment: CDR1 MNHNS and CDR2 SASEGT. The germline V and J ends were trimmed by 0 bases and 3 bases, with 12 bases remaining between them. CDR3 sequence (DNA): TGTGCCAGCAGTGAAGCGGCAGGGGAGTTCTACGAGCAGTACTTC. This gives the protein CASSEAAGEFYEQYF.

This clone has a handful of counts. CDR3 coding DNA: TGTGCCAGCAGCTTATGGGGAGGGCTGTTCTATGGCTACACCTTC. Translated: CASSLWGGLFYGYTF. The chain employs TRBV7-2 and TRBJ1-2; no definite D call. CDR3 length: 15 amino acids. The V end was cut by 2 bases, the J end by 4 bases, with 14 bases between. Germline V gene data show CDR1 as SGHTA and CDR2 as FQGNSA.

The rearrangement uses TRBV5-6 and TRBJ2-3; the D call may be TRBD1 or TRBD2 (7 bases each). Germline-derived CDR1 and CDR2 are SGHDT and YYEEEE. V shed 4 bases and J shed 1 base, with 16 bases lying between them. The length of the CDR3 is 16 residues. The CDR3 region has the DNA TGTGCCAGCAGCCAGATCCCAGGGGGGGGCACAGATACGCAGTATTTT. Its protein product is CASSQIPGGGTDTQYF.

This sequence joins TRBV6-5 and TRBJ1-1, with D possibly matching TRBD1 (6 bases). Germline V CDR1 and CDR2: MNHEY, SVGAGI. CDR3 length: 14 amino acids. V dropped 4 bases and J dropped 4 bases, with 13 bases sitting between them. The CDR3 reads CASSWGSRGTEAFF. Here the CDR3 DNA reads TGTGCCAGCAGTTGGGGCAGCAGGGGCACTGAAGCTTTCTTT.

This clone was counted between two and nine times. The J gene is TRBJ2-3, the V gene TRBV7-9; TRBD1 agrees at 8 bases. V shed 6 bases and J 1 base; nucleotides not matched to a gene: 6. Germline V gene data show CDR1 as SEHNR and CDR2 as FQNEAQ (reference sequence). CDR3 length: 15 residues. CDR3 in DNA: TGTGCCAGCAGTGATGGACAGGGTCGCACAGATACGCAGTATTTT. It encodes CASSDGQGRTDTQYF. The full variable domain, in which reference TRBV7-9 and TRBJ2-3 provide the parts outside the CDR3, is DTGVSQNPRHKITKRGQNVTFRCDPISEHNRLYWYRQTLGQGPEFLTYFQNEAQLEKSRLLSDRFSAERPKGSFSTLEIQRTEQGDSAMYLCASSDGQGRTDTQYFGPGTRLTVL.

In this sample, this clone turned up a few times. The V and J genes are TRBV5-1 and TRBJ2-1, with TRBD1 matching over 7 bases. The CDR3 consists of 16 residues. The V gene's germline CDR1 is SGHRS and CDR2 YFSETQ. J was trimmed by 3 bases and V by 4 bases; bases with no gene match: 10. CDR3 DNA: TGCGCCAGCAGCACACAGGGGAACACTAACTACAATGAGCAGTTCTTC. Its protein product is CASSTQGNTNYNEQFF.